This T cell receptor beta chain was identified in a study of OX40 agonist ivuxolimab in advanced cancers. On this clone itself: Likely a read error: the CDR3 ends without its conserved phenylalanine or tryptophan.

V was pared by 2 bases and J by 11 bases, with 10 bases between. The CDR3 runs to 13 residues. Germline CDR1 MNHEY, CDR2 SMNVEV (reference sequence). Assay used: immunoSEQ multiplex PCR; TCRdb lists only in-frame clones, some missing. Among about 55,000 clones listed, about 90% were seen once. The sequence was obtained from an adult with an advanced solid tumor such as melanoma, head and neck, liver or kidney cancer. The source was CD4+ or CD8+ T cells sorted from blood, collected in a trial of the OX40 agonist ivuxolimab. The chain has TRBV27 and TRBJ1-6; D remains unclear. The CDR3 DNA follows: TGTGCCAGCAGTTTAGCGTCAGAAACACCCCTCCACCTT. Its protein product is CASSLASETPLHL.